This TCR beta chain was obtained from a study of graft-versus-host responses after intestinal transplantation. Losses at the gene ends were 3 bases for V and 3 bases for J; bases not matched to a gene: 12. Germline CDR1 and CDR2: SEHNR and FQNEAQ (reference sequence). There are 17 residues in the CDR3. The data were produced by immunoSEQ multiplex PCR, yet TCRdb's version contains in-frame clones alone and is incomplete. In the table there are over 9,000 clones, over 60% of which are singletons. The clonotype was recovered from a human patient who received an intestinal transplant, so some T cells may come from the graft donor. This sequence joins TRBV7-9 and TRBJ2-3, with TRBD2 matching over 7 bases. Sequencing used PBMCs, obtained roughly 490 days after intestinal transplant. The CDR3 nucleotides read TGTGCCAGCAGCTTTCCCCTATCGGGAGGAGAGACAGATACGCAGTATTTT. Its translation: CASSFPLSGGETDTQYF.